Reported below is one T cell receptor beta chain. This specimen comes from a study of T cells in Graves' hyperthyroidism and ophthalmopathy. The CDR3 contains 17 residues. Deletions cut 5 bases from V and 1 base from J, with 18 bases between. CDR1 is SEHNR and CDR2 is FQNEAQ in the germline V gene (reference sequence). What was amplified from RNA transcripts were TCR beta CDR3 regions. HTBI primers were used for first-round RT-PCR of the TCR CDR3. TCRdb reprocessed the multiplex PCR reads via MiXCR and lists one record per CDR3 protein. The sample holds about 59,000 distinct CDR3 sequences, roughly 58% seen once.

The specimen sequenced was blood. This clonotype originated in an older woman with Graves' ophthalmopathy. The rearrangement uses TRBV7-9 and TRBJ2-1, with D perhaps TRBD1 or TRBD2 (5 bases each). In DNA form, the CDR3 reads TGTGCCAGCAGCGGAGGCATAGAGACAGCTTCCTACAATGAGCAGTTCTTC. This codes for CASSGGIETASYNEQFF.